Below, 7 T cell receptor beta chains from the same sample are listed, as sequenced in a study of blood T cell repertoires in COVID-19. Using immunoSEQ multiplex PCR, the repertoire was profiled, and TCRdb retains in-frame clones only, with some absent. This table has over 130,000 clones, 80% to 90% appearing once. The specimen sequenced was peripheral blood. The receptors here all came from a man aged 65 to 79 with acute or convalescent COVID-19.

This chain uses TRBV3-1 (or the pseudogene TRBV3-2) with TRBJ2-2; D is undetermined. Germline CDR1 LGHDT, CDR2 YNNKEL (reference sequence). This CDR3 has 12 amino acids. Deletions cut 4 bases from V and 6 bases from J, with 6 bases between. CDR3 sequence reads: CASSLHAGELFF. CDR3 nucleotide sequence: TGTGCCAGCAGCCTTCATGCCGGGGAGCTGTTTTTT.

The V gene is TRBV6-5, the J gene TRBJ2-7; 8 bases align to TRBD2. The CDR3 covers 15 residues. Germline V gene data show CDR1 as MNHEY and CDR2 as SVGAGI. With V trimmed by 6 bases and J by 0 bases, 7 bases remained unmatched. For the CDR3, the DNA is TGTGCCAGCAGGGCGGGACTAGAGCTCTCCTACGAGCAGTACTTC. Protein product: CASRAGLELSYEQYF.

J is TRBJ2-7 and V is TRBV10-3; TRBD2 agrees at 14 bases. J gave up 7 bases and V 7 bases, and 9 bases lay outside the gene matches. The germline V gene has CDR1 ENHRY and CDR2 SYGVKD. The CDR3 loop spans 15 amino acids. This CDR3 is CAINGLAGGPQEQYF. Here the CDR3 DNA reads TGTGCCATCAACGGACTAGCGGGAGGTCCCCAGGAGCAGTACTTC.

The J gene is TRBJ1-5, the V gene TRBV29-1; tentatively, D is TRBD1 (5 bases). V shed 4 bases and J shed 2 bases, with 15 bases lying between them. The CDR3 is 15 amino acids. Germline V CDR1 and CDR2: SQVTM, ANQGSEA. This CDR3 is CSVGGGVLGNQPQHF. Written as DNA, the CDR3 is TGCAGCGTTGGTGGGGGGGTGCTAGGCAATCAGCCCCAGCATTTT. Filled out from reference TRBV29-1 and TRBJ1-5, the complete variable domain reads SAVISQKPSRDICQRGTSLTIQCQVDSQVTMMFWYRQQPGQSLTLIATANQGSEATYESGFVIDKFPISRPNLTFSTLTVSNMSPEDSSIYLCSVGGGVLGNQPQHFGDGTRLSIL.

The CDR3 loop reads CASSPDRGPGGTEAFF. The CDR3 nucleotides are TGTGCCAGCAGCCCGGACAGGGGGCCAGGGGGGACTGAAGCTTTCTTT. The V call is TRBV3-1 (or the pseudogene TRBV3-2), the J call TRBJ1-1, with 11 bases that match TRBD1. CDR3 length: 16 amino acids. V lost 4 bases, J lost 5 bases, and 9 bases stayed unmatched. Germline V CDR1 and CDR2: LGHDT, YNNKEL (reference sequence).

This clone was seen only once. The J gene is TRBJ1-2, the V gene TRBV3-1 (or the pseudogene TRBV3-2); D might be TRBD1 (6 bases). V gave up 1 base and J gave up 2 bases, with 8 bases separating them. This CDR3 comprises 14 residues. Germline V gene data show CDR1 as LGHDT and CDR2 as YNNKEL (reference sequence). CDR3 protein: CASSQADRNYGYTF. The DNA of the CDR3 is TGTGCCAGCAGCCAAGCGGACAGAAACTATGGCTACACCTTC.

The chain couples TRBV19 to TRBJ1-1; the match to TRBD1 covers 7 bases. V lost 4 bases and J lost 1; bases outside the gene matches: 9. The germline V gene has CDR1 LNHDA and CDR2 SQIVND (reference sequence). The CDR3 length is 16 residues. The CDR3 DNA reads TGTGCCAGTAGTACCCTTGGGGGACAGAAGAACACTGAAGCTTTCTTT. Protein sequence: CASSTLGGQKNTEAFF.